The 18 T cell receptor beta chains reported below all come from one sample, sequenced in a study of graft-versus-host responses after intestinal transplantation. The assay was immunoSEQ multiplex PCR, and TCRdb's table has in-frame clones only and misses some. The sample lists 9,500 to 15,000 clones, around 30% occurring once. Responder cells labeled with CFSE (around 200,000) were co-plated with irradiated stimulator cells labeled with violet dye (around 200,000). Material: alloreactive CD8+ T cells from a mixed lymphocyte reaction culture, obtained before intestinal transplant. Described subset: CFSE-low proliferating T cells sorted from approximately 6-day pre-transplant mixed lymphocyte reaction (GvH or HvG direction). These receptor sequences come from a human patient who received an intestinal transplant.

This chain joins TRBV5-8 and TRBJ2-7, with D tentatively TRBD1 (6 bases). The ends were cut back, 5 bases at V and 5 bases at J, with 14 bases in the middle. The CDR3 runs to 13 residues. CDR1 is SGHTS, CDR2 YDEGEE, per germline. CDR3 sequence: CASRGTGFHEQYF. CDR3 bases: TGTGCCAGCAGGGGTACAGGGTTCCACGAGCAGTACTTC.

The V and J genes are TRBV2 and TRBJ2-4, with 10 bases aligning to TRBD1. The V gene end was trimmed by 6 bases and the J gene end by 4 bases; junction bases not matched to a gene: 6. The CDR3 has 15 amino acids. The V gene's germline CDR1 is SNHLY and CDR2 FYNNEI. CDR3 loop: CASREGQGPKNIQYF. CDR3 in DNA: TGTGCCAGCAGGGAGGGACAGGGGCCGAAAAACATTCAGTACTTC.

The chain links TRBV20-1 to TRBJ2-3; TRBD2 matches at 7 bases. This CDR3 has 11 residues. CDR1 DFQATT and CDR2 SNEGSKA come from the germline V gene (reference sequence). V lost 1 base, J lost 11 bases, and 3 bases stayed unmatched. CDR3 sequence reads: CSARGGRVQYF. The CDR3 DNA is TGCAGTGCTAGAGGCGGGAGAGTGCAGTATTTT.

This clone came up once. The chain recombines TRBV29-1 with TRBJ2-5, with 12 bases that match TRBD2. The V gene's germline CDR1 is SQVTM and CDR2 ANQGSEA. The CDR3 length is 15 residues. V was clipped by 5 bases and J by 3 bases; unmatched bases: 7. The CDR3 bases are TGCAGCGTTTCCGATGGACTAGCGGGAAAAGAGACCCAGTACTTC. It is translated as CSVSDGLAGKETQYF.

The chain joins TRBV19 to TRBJ2-7, with 8 positions matching TRBD1. The CDR3 is 15 residues long. In germline, CDR1 is LNHDA, CDR2 SQIVND (reference sequence). The junction had 4 bases not matched to a gene; V was cut back by 1 base and J by 2 bases. The CDR3 spells CASSIGGRGPYEQYF. The CDR3 DNA reads as TGTGCCAGTAGTATAGGGGGCAGGGGGCCCTACGAGCAGTACTTC.

The CDR3 DNA sequence: TGTGCCAGCAGTTTATTAAGAAGACCCTCATTTTCACCCCTCCACTTT. Amino acids: CASSLLRRPSFSPLHF. The genes are TRBV27 and TRBJ1-6; the D is unclear. The CDR3 has 16 residues. V lost 1 base and J lost 9, with 16 bases in between. The germline V gene encodes CDR1 MNHEY and CDR2 SMNVEV (reference sequence).

The V gene is TRBV4-1, the J gene TRBJ2-2; 9 bases agree with TRBD2. The CDR3 is made up of 14 amino acids. Germline-derived CDR1 and CDR2 are MGHRA and YSYEKL. V was pared by 4 bases and J by 6 bases, with 3 bases of the junction left unmatched. DNA for the CDR3: TGCGCCAGCAGCCTCGGCGGGAGGGCCGGGGAGCTGTTTTTT. Translation gives CASSLGGRAGELFF.

This clone appeared a few times. The chain carries TRBV19 and TRBJ2-1; D tentatively reads TRBD1 or TRBD2 (7 bases each). The V gene lost 9 bases and the J gene lost 7 bases, with 16 bases spanning the gap. Germline V gene lookup returns CDR1 LNHDA and CDR2 SQIVND (reference sequence). This CDR3 is built from 13 residues. The CDR3: CASGFQGGNEQFF. The CDR3 nucleotides are TGTGCCAGCGGATTCCAGGGGGGGAATGAGCAGTTCTTC.

There are a few counts of this clone. The genes are TRBV28 and TRBJ2-1; the D is unclear. This CDR3 has 15 residues. Germline assignment: CDR1 MDHEN and CDR2 SYDVKM. V shed 4 bases and J shed 1 base, with 11 bases lying between them. The CDR3 DNA reads as TGTGCCAGCAGTTCTGGATCTTCGTCCTACAATGAGCAGTTCTTC. Amino acids: CASSSGSSSYNEQFF.

This clone was counted only a few times. One junction end does not reproduce the germline sequence, and a read error may be involved. V is TRBV11-2 and J is TRBJ2-7; unclear D gene. Germline V CDR1 and CDR2: SGHAT, FQNNGV. This CDR3 spans 13 amino acids. The CDR3 nucleotides are TGCGCCAGCAGCCAAGTAGGAAGCTACGAGCAGTACTTC. Protein sequence: CASSQVGSYEQYF.

V usage is TRBV4-1 and J usage is TRBJ2-7; D possibly matches TRBD1 or TRBD2 (5 bases each). CDR1 and CDR2 from the germline V gene are MGHRA and YSYEKL. The CDR3 loop spans 13 amino acids. V gave up 5 bases and J gave up 2 bases, with 10 bases separating them. CDR3 sequence (DNA): TGCGCCAGCAGCGGGGGACCCCCCTACGAGCAGTACTTC. It yields the protein CASSGGPPYEQYF.

This clone was counted only a few times. This rearrangement joins TRBV11-2 to TRBJ2-3; a weak D match, TRBD2 (6 bases). The V gene lost 0 bases and the J gene lost 12 bases, with 13 bases spanning the gap. Germline values: CDR1 SGHAT, CDR2 FQNNGV. The CDR3 consists of 13 residues. CDR3 in amino acids: CASSLEVGDSQYF. CDR3 DNA: TGTGCCAGCAGCTTAGAGGTGGGGGACTCCCAGTATTTT.

This chain uses TRBV19 with TRBJ2-1, with TRBD2 matching over 12 bases. The CDR3 spans 20 residues. J lost 4 bases, V lost 6 bases, and 19 bases had no gene match. Germline loops: CDR1 LNHDA, CDR2 SQIVND (reference sequence). CDR3 in amino acids: CASSLDPAVSGLAGYNEQFF. DNA for the CDR3: TGTGCCAGTAGCCTGGATCCGGCCGTGAGCGGACTAGCGGGATACAATGAGCAGTTCTTC.

This clone is deemed medium-sized. The chain recombines TRBV10-3 with TRBJ2-1, with unresolved D. V lost 3 bases to trimming and J lost 2 bases, with 5 bases between them. Per the germline V gene, CDR1 is ENHRY and CDR2 is SYGVKD. The CDR3 runs to 13 residues. The CDR3 loop reads CAISDGAYNEQFF. DNA of the CDR3: TGTGCCATCAGTGATGGGGCCTACAATGAGCAGTTCTTC.

This sequence joins TRBV9 and TRBJ2-1, with 7 nucleotides matching TRBD1. The CDR3 totals 16 residues. The germline CDR1 and CDR2 sequences are SGDLS and YYNGEE. V dropped 5 bases and J dropped 6; count of bases not matched to a gene: 14. CDR3 coding DNA: TGTGCCAGCAGTGAGCCGAGGACAGGACGCCCCAATGAGCAGTTCTTC. As protein: CASSEPRTGRPNEQFF.

This clone came up a few times. The V and J genes are TRBV4-1 and TRBJ2-1; D is ambiguous. The CDR3 length is 19 residues. The germline V and J ends were trimmed by 2 bases and 0 bases, with 20 bases remaining between them. Germline V CDR1 and CDR2: MGHRA, YSYEKL. The CDR3 spells CASSQRSPPARSSYNEQFF. DNA of the CDR3: TGCGCCAGCAGCCAAAGATCGCCCCCAGCGCGGAGCTCCTACAATGAGCAGTTCTTC.

This sequence joins TRBV10-3 and TRBJ2-7; D is possibly TRBD1 (5 bases). The V end lost 6 bases, the J end lost 7 bases, and 22 bases lay between the germline ends. CDR1 is ENHRY, CDR2 SYGVKD, per germline. The length of the CDR3 is 15 residues. This CDR3 is CAISYHNWGSREQYF. CDR3 DNA sequence: TGTGCCATCAGCTATCATAATTGGGGCTCGAGGGAGCAGTACTTC.

The chain combines TRBV4-3 with TRBJ1-1; D remains unclear. The germline gives CDR1 LGHNA, CDR2 YSLEER. The CDR3 is made up of 14 amino acids. Trimming took 2 bases from V and 1 from J, leaving 8 bases between them. CDR3 DNA sequence: TGCGCCAGCAGCCAATCCCCAGGGAACACTGAAGCTTTCTTT. It translates to CASSQSPGNTEAFF.